Sequencing of this T cell receptor beta chain was carried out in a study of shared clonotypes between healthy human individuals. Study-wide findings and caveats: Four donors held 5% to 5.5% of naive CD4 clonotypes in common.

Trimming shortened V by 5 bases and J by 0 bases, and 16 bases separated the two germline ends. This CDR3 region has 16 residues. CDR1 is MDHEN and CDR2 is SYDVKM in the germline V gene. About this clone itself: Its matching antigen is unknown.

Sequenced by immunoSEQ multiplex PCR; TCRdb stores in-frame clones only, minus some. The data show 2.3 million or so clones, 85% to 95% seen once. V and J are TRBV28 and TRBJ1-1; tentative D call: TRBD1 (6 bases). The receptor's source is a man aged 18 to 30 in good health. Some clones in this sample may be carry-over from other donors' samples. The specimen was naive CD4+ T cells from PBMCs. Subset meaning: CD45RA+ positively selected. CDR3 amino acids: CASSRGGGYMNTEAFF. The CDR3 nucleotides are TGTGCCAGCAGTCGGGGGGGCGGCTACATGAACACTGAAGCTTTCTTT.